Each of the 18 T cell receptor beta chains below was sequenced from the same sample in a study of CXCR3-negative and CXCR3-positive naive CD8 T cells. Each TRB cDNA library was prepared by 5' RACE (with UMI labels). TCRdb reprocessed the 5' RACE reads and keeps a single row for each CDR3 protein, giving no DNA. In all, the sample yields 140,000 to 150,000 distinct CDR3 sequences. The antigens of these receptors remain unknown. Notes on the study in general: CXCR3-positive naive cells had more hydrophobic TRB CDR3s than CXCR3-negative naive cells.

Sample: naive CXCR3+ CD8+ T cells from blood. Subset in this sample: CD45RO-CCR7+CD27+CD95- naive CD8+ T cells expressing CXCR3 (TNR3+). These receptor sequences come from a human donor in good health. Some clones in this sample may be carry-over from other donors' samples.

The V call is TRBV7-9, the J call TRBJ1-3; the D call from TCRdb, TRBD1, cannot be confirmed without DNA. The V gene's germline CDR1 is SEHNR and CDR2 FQNEAQ (reference sequence). The CDR3 spans 16 residues. CDR3 amino acids: CASRKTLGGSGNTIYF.

The V call is TRBV5-6, the J call TRBJ2-3. CDR3 length: 12 amino acids. Germline CDR1 is SGHDT and CDR2 is YYEEEE. This CDR3 is CASTQTEDTQYF.

The CDR3 here is CASSKTGSGELFF. The chain has TRBV27 and TRBJ2-2. The CDR3 runs to 13 residues. Germline loops: CDR1 MNHEY, CDR2 SMNVEV (reference sequence).

The chain is built from TRBV29-1 and TRBJ2-1; TCRdb's assignment of TRBD1 cannot be checked, as there is no DNA. CDR1 is SQVTM and CDR2 is ANQGSEA in the germline V gene. The CDR3 extends over 18 amino acids. The CDR3 loop reads CSVDESGTFRSSYNEQGF.

The chain joins TRBV5-1 to TRBJ2-1; without DNA, the TCRdb call of TRBD2 cannot be checked. Germline assignment: CDR1 SGHRS and CDR2 YFSETQ. CDR3 length: 14 residues. CDR3 sequence reads: CASSEGPFYNEQFF.

The rearrangement links TRBV7-8 to TRBJ2-2; TCRdb proposes TRBD1, but this gene call is untestable without DNA. Germline CDR1 and CDR2: SGHVS and FQNEAQ. This CDR3 contains 14 residues. CDR3 protein: CASRGGPGTGELFF.

This rearrangement joins TRBV30 to TRBJ1-1; there is no DNA to check the TCRdb D call of TRBD1. The CDR3 runs 14 residues. Germline values: CDR1 GTSNPN, CDR2 SVGIG (reference sequence). This CDR3 is CAWGPGTGGTEAFF.

CDR3 loop: CASSIRPGLADQETQYF. This chain connects TRBV2 to TRBJ2-5; absent DNA, TCRdb's TRBD2 call cannot be checked. This CDR3 has 17 residues. The germline CDR1 and CDR2 sequences are SNHLY and FYNNEI. The complete variable domain, with remaining parts taken from reference TRBV2 and TRBJ2-5, reads EPEVTQTPSHQVTQMGQEVILRCVPISNHLYFYWYRQILGQKVEFLVSFYNNEISEKSEIFDDQFSVERPDGSNFTLKIRSTKLEDSAMYFCASSIRPGLADQETQYFGPGTRLLVL.

The gene calls are TRBV19 and TRBJ2-3; the TCRdb call, TRBD2, lacks DNA for checking. Germline-derived CDR1 and CDR2 are LNHDA and SQIVND (reference sequence). The CDR3 consists of 13 residues. The CDR3: CASSNLPTDTQYF.

The chain employs TRBV29-1 and TRBJ2-1; TCRdb's assignment of TRBD1 cannot be checked, as there is no DNA. The CDR3 length is 14 residues. Per the germline V gene, CDR1 is SQVTM and CDR2 is ANQGSEA. The CDR3 protein is CSAGTGVSYNEQFF.

The chain combines TRBV3-1 with TRBJ2-1; the D call from TCRdb, TRBD2, cannot be confirmed without DNA. Germline assignment: CDR1 LGHDT and CDR2 YNNKEL (reference sequence). The CDR3 extends over 16 amino acids. This CDR3 is CASSPRWREVLDEQFF.

This rearrangement joins TRBV6-2 or TRBV6-3 to TRBJ2-7; TCRdb indicates TRBD2, and absent DNA this call remains unverified. CDR1 MNHEY and CDR2 SVGEGT come from the germline V gene. The CDR3 has 15 residues. CDR3 residues: CASSYSLGGSYEQYF.

The chain recombines TRBV30 with TRBJ1-1; TCRdb indicates TRBD1, and absent DNA this call remains unverified. The CDR3 consists of 13 residues. CDR1 GTSNPN and CDR2 SVGIG come from the germline V gene (reference sequence). CDR3 residues: CAWSVLGDFEAFF.

The V call is TRBV7-6, the J call TRBJ2-7; TCRdb calls TRBD1, which cannot be checked without DNA. CDR3 size: 15 residues. Per germline, CDR1 SGHVS and CDR2 FNYEAQ. The CDR3 region is CASSLVTSDRMEQYF. Variable domain in full (rest from reference TRBV7-6 and TRBJ2-7): GAGVSQSPRYKVTKRGQDVALRCDPISGHVSLYWYRQALGQGPEFLTYFNYEAQQDKSGLPNDRFSAERPEGSISTLTIQRTEQRDSAMYRCASSLVTSDRMEQYFGPGTRLTVT.

The chain recombines TRBV7-2 with TRBJ2-1; TCRdb gives TRBD2 as the D gene, but with no DNA this cannot be confirmed. This CDR3 has 17 residues. Germline V CDR1 and CDR2: SGHTA, FQGNSA. CDR3 sequence reads: CASSDTLAGEFRTEQFF.

The CDR3 loop is CASSRTLTDTQYF. This chain links TRBV28 with TRBJ2-3; the TCRdb call, TRBD1, lacks DNA for checking. The length of the CDR3 is 13 residues. CDR1 and CDR2 (germline): MDHEN, SYDVKM.

The chain couples TRBV7-6 to TRBJ1-1. The CDR3 runs to 12 residues. CDR1 and CDR2 (germline): SGHVS, FNYEAQ. This chain's CDR3 is CASSSLSAEAFF.

The chain joins TRBV7-9 to TRBJ2-1. This CDR3 region has 15 residues. The germline V gene encodes CDR1 SEHNR and CDR2 FQNEAQ (reference sequence). CDR3 residues: CASSSDWSSYNEQFF.